This entry is about one T cell receptor beta chain. What it binds is not known. After removal of 3 bases from V and 7 bases from J, the junction contained 22 bases not matched to a gene. The germline CDR1 and CDR2 sequences are SSHAT and FNYEAQ (reference sequence). This CDR3 is built from 21 residues. Profiling relied on immunoSEQ multiplex PCR, and the TCRdb table lists in-frame clones only, not all of them. The table shows 2.3 million or so clones, with about 92% occurring only once. The entry originates in a study of shared clonotypes between healthy human individuals. Study conclusions and caveats: Sharing across four donors was seen in around 5.1% of naive CD4 clonotypes.

The rearrangement uses TRBV7-7 and TRBJ2-2; 11 bases are shared with TRBD1. Sequenced: naive CD4+ T cells from PBMCs. The subset is: CD45RA+ positively selected. The receptor comes from a man between 18 and 29 years old in good health. Some clones in this sample may be carry-over from other donors' samples. CDR3 sequence (DNA): TGTGCCAGCAGCTTCGAATATTACTTAGGACAGGGGGCTTCTGCGAACGGGGAGCTGTTTTTT. It codes for CASSFEYYLGQGASANGELFF.